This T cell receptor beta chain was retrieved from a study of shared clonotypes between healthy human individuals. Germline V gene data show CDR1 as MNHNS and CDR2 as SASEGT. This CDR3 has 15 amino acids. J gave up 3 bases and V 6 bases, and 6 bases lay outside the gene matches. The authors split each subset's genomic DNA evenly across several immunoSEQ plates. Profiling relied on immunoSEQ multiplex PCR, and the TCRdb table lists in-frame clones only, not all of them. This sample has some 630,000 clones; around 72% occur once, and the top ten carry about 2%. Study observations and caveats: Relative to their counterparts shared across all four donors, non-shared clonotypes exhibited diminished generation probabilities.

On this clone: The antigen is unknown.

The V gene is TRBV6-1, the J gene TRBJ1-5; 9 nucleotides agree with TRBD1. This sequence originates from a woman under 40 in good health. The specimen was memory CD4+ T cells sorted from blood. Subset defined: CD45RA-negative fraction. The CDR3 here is CASRNRDRVNQPQHF. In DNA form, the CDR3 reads TGTGCCAGCAGGAACCGGGACAGGGTCAATCAGCCCCAGCATTTT.